The clone carrying this TCR beta chain was counted only a few times. Profiling relied on immunoSEQ multiplex PCR, and the TCRdb table lists in-frame clones only, not all of them. The sample shows under 85,000 clones, approximately 89% of them seen only once. The V gene's germline CDR1 is SGHKS and CDR2 YYEKEE (reference sequence). V was clipped by 0 bases and J by 3 bases, with 9 bases between them. This CDR3 comprises 14 residues. These data belong to a study of OX40 agonist ivuxolimab in advanced cancers. The receptor was derived from an adult with an advanced solid tumor such as melanoma, head and neck, liver or kidney cancer. The rearrangement joins TRBV5-5 to TRBJ1-1; D is unresolved. Sequencing was performed on CD4+ or CD8+ T cells sorted from blood, taken in a trial of the OX40 agonist ivuxolimab. The CDR3 DNA reads as TGTGCCAGCAGCTTGGGGACCTGGGACACTGAAGCTTTCTTT. Its translation is CASSLGTWDTEAFF.